Here is one T cell receptor (beta chain) with its context. These data are taken from a study of blood T cells in healthy people across ages. Trimming stripped 0 bases from V and 2 bases from J, with 11 bases between. The CDR3 runs to 15 residues. Germline V CDR1 and CDR2: SQVTM, ANQGSEA. The second PCR ran roughly 6 to 12 cycles with a sample-barcoded 5' primer and J-beta primers. TCRdb re-derived calls from the 5' RACE reads in MiXCR, one entry per CDR3 protein. The repertoire has some 1,000,000 distinct CDR3 sequences, less than 25% of them found once; the top ten carry approximately 0.71%. The sample also formed part of further work on T cells of mothers and their children.

The rearrangement uses TRBV29-1 and TRBJ2-4, with D maybe TRBD1 (6 bases). This clonotype originated in a girl aged 2-10 years in good health. Sequencing was done on a sample of blood. The DNA of the CDR3 is TGCAGCGTTGAAGATGGGGGCCCGACCAAAAACATTCAGTACTTC. Encoded protein: CSVEDGGPTKNIQYF. Supplemented by reference TRBV29-1 and TRBJ2-4, the full variable domain reads SAVISQKPSRDICQRGTSLTIQCQVDSQVTMMFWYRQQPGQSLTLIATANQGSEATYESGFVIDKFPISRPNLTFSTLTVSNMSPEDSSIYLCSVEDGGPTKNIQYFGAGTRLSVL.